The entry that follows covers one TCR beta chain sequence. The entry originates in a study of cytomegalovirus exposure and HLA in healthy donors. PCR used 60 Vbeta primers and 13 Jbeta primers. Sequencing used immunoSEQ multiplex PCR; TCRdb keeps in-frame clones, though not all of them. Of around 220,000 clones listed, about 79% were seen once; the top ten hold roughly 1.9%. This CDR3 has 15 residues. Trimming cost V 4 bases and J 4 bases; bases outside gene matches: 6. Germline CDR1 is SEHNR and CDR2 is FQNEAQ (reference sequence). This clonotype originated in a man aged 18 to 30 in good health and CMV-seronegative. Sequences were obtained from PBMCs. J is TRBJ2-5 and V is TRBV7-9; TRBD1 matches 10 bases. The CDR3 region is CASSSDRDRGETQYF. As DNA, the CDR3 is TGTGCCAGCAGCTCCGACCGGGACAGGGGAGAGACCCAGTACTTC. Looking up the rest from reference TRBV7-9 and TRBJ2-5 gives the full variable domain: DTGVSQNPRHKITKRGQNVTFRCDPISEHNRLYWYRQTLGQGPEFLTYFQNEAQLEKSRLLSDRFSAERPKGSFSTLEIQRTEQGDSAMYLCASSSDRDRGETQYFGPGTRLLVL.